The present entry profiles one T cell receptor beta chain with its context. This specimen comes from a study of regulatory T cells in long-lasting Graves disease. Time point meaning: newly diagnosed GD, antithyroid drugs for less than 3 months. After RNA was extracted from PBMCs, the TCR library was made from it. Construction of the TCR beta libraries employed iRepertoire HTBI primers in conjunction with Arm-PCR of CDR3 regions. TCRdb called the multiplex PCR reads again in MiXCR, with one record for every CDR3 protein. The top ten hold around 14% of the sample, which has about 240,000 distinct CDR3 sequences, 20% to 25% seen once. The length of the CDR3 is 14 residues. V lost 5 bases, J lost 2 bases, and 11 bases lay in between.

The chain uses TRBV12-3 or TRBV12-4 and TRBJ2-3; D possibly corresponds to TRBD1 (6 bases). The origin of this receptor is a female donor with Graves disease. The sequencing here drew on peripheral blood mononuclear cells (PBMCs), taken at new diagnosis, from a patient treated with antithyroid drugs. CDR3 sequence (DNA): TGTGCCAGCAGTCCCAGACAGGACACAGATACGCAGTATTTT. Its protein product is CASSPRQDTDTQYF.